The 8 T cell receptor beta chains given below trace back to one sample, sequenced in a study of shared clonotypes between healthy human individuals. Sequencing was performed with immunoSEQ multiplex PCR; in TCRdb, only in-frame clones are kept and a portion is missing. The data show roughly 2.5 million clones, around 94% seen once. The sample comprised naive CD4+ T cells sorted from blood. Subset reported: CD45RA+ positively selected. These receptors came from a man between 18 and 29 years old in good health.

For this clone: Within the sample, other DNA sequences also encode this same CDR3. The V and J genes are TRBV29-1 and TRBJ1-1; D is perhaps TRBD1 (5 bases). The CDR3 consists of 13 residues. Germline CDR1 SQVTM, CDR2 ANQGSEA. Trimming left V 1 base short and J 0 bases short, with 6 bases between. The CDR3 reads CSVEGQLNTEAFF. DNA of the CDR3: TGCAGCGTTGAAGGACAGTTGAACACTGAAGCTTTCTTT. Variable domain in full (rest from reference TRBV29-1 and TRBJ1-1): SAVISQKPSRDICQRGTSLTIQCQVDSQVTMMFWYRQQPGQSLTLIATANQGSEATYESGFVIDKFPISRPNLTFSTLTVSNMSPEDSSIYLCSVEGQLNTEAFFGQGTRLTVV.

This sequence joins TRBV29-1 and TRBJ1-2, with TRBD1 matching over 12 bases. This CDR3 comprises 12 residues. With V trimmed by 4 bases and J by 8 bases, 2 bases remained unmatched. The V gene's germline CDR1 is SQVTM and CDR2 ANQGSEA. The CDR3, as DNA: TGCAGCGTTGGGGGACAGGGGGCAGGCTACACCTTC. This encodes CSVGGQGAGYTF.

This chain links TRBV5-6 with TRBJ2-2; TRBD1 might be the D (5 bases). Trimming took off 6 bases at V and 3 bases at J, with 12 bases between the two ends. This CDR3 comprises 14 residues. Germline V gives CDR1 SGHDT, CDR2 YYEEEE. CDR3 region: CASNSDSHTGELFF. In DNA, the CDR3 is TGTGCCAGCAACTCCGACAGCCACACCGGGGAGCTGTTTTTT.

The J gene is TRBJ2-2, the V gene TRBV5-1, with TRBD2 matching over 7 bases. J was trimmed by 2 bases and V by 3 bases; bases with no gene match: 4. There are 15 residues in the CDR3. CDR1 SGHRS and CDR2 YFSETQ come from the germline V gene. CDR3 nucleotide sequence: TGCGCCAGCAGCTGGAGCGGGGTCAACACCGGGGAGCTGTTTTTT. Protein: CASSWSGVNTGELFF.

In DNA, the CDR3 is TGCGCCAGCAGCCTCCAGGGGGCAGTGGGCTATGGCTACACCTTC. Protein: CASSLQGAVGYGYTF. V is TRBV4-1 and J is TRBJ1-2; 8 bases map to TRBD1. V dropped 4 bases and J dropped 4; count of bases not matched to a gene: 8. The germline V gene has CDR1 MGHRA and CDR2 YSYEKL. This CDR3 is 15 amino acids long.

On this clone: Other DNA sequences from this sample encode an identical CDR3 as well. This sequence joins TRBV19 and TRBJ1-5; 7 positions agree with TRBD1. Germline V gives CDR1 LNHDA, CDR2 SQIVND (reference sequence). The V segment lost 5 bases and the J segment 3 bases; nucleotides outside the gene matches: 4. The CDR3 runs 14 residues. CDR3 amino acids: CASSSTGDNQPQHF. The CDR3 DNA reads as TGTGCCAGTAGTTCCACAGGGGACAATCAGCCCCAGCATTTT.

The V call is TRBV5-1, the J call TRBJ1-6, with 7 nucleotides matching TRBD1. CDR3 size: 14 residues. V lost 4 bases, J lost 10 bases, and 8 bases stayed unmatched. The germline V gene encodes CDR1 SGHRS and CDR2 YFSETQ. The CDR3 region is CASSEAGTASPLHF. The CDR3 DNA is TGCGCCAGCAGCGAGGCCGGGACAGCGTCACCCCTCCACTTT. The complete variable domain, with remaining parts taken from reference TRBV5-1 and TRBJ1-6, reads KAGVTQTPRYLIKTRGQQVTLSCSPISGHRSVSWYQQTPGQGLQFLFEYFSETQRNKGNFPGRFSGRQFSNSRSEMNVSTLELGDSALYLCASSEAGTASPLHFGNGTRLTVT.

CDR3 sequence: CASSPSDSTYNEQFF. The CDR3 nucleotides are TGTGCCAGCTCACCTTCCGACAGTACCTACAATGAGCAGTTCTTC. This rearrangement joins TRBV18 to TRBJ2-1; TRBD1 might be the D (5 bases). This CDR3 comprises 15 residues. Germline CDR1 is KGHSH and CDR2 is LQKENI. V was shortened by 3 bases and J by 2 bases, with 11 bases between the two germline ends.